The source of this T cell receptor (beta chain) is a study of control samples from healthy donors and cancer patients. Germline V lookup: CDR1 SGDLS, CDR2 YYNGEE. Trimming left V 0 bases short and J 1 base short, with 13 bases between. There are 17 residues in the CDR3. Profiled with immunoSEQ multiplex PCR; TCRdb holds only in-frame clones, not every one. The sample has over 55,000 clones; approximately 89% are singletons. Sequencing was carried out using PBMCs. This chain links TRBV9 with TRBJ2-2, with TRBD1 as a possible D gene (5 bases). The TCR sequence derives from a young man with colorectal cancer. In DNA form, the CDR3 reads TGTGCCAGCAGCGTAGGTGGTCAGGGTAGGAACACCGGGGAGCTGTTTTTT. It encodes CASSVGGQGRNTGELFF.